Listed here is a single TCR beta chain. This entry comes from a study of long-term antiretroviral therapy in people with HIV. Runs used v3.0 of the immunoSEQ assay and were done at survey level. TCRdb keeps only in-frame clones here, not all; method: immunoSEQ multiplex PCR. Of 15,000 to 20,000 clones in the sample, about 82% are singletons; the top ten hold 15% to 20%. Sequences were derived from unsorted PBMCs, sampled 0.6 years after starting antiretroviral therapy. The source of this sequence is a young woman with HIV.

CDR3 loop: CASSTGTYNEQFF. The CDR3 nucleotides are TGCGCCAGCAGCACCGGGACATACAATGAGCAGTTCTTC. The genes are TRBV5-1 and TRBJ2-1; weak D call: TRBD1 (6 bases). Trimming removed 4 bases at V and 4 bases at J, with 9 bases between. The CDR3 totals 13 residues. Germline V gene data show CDR1 as SGHRS and CDR2 as YFSETQ. The full variable domain, with the rest looked up from reference TRBV5-1 and TRBJ2-1, is KAGVTQTPRYLIKTRGQQVTLSCSPISGHRSVSWYQQTPGQGLQFLFEYFSETQRNKGNFPGRFSGRQFSNSRSEMNVSTLELGDSALYLCASSTGTYNEQFFGPGTRLTVL.